These 30 T cell receptor beta chains originate from one sample sequenced in a study of T-cell memory formation after mild COVID-19. TCRdb redid the calling of the 5' RACE reads with MiXCR, one entry per CDR3 protein. The data contain around 340,000 distinct CDR3 sequences, roughly an eighth of them singletons. Input material: PBMCs or a T cell subset sorted from them (not recorded which). The receptors originated from a man aged 18 to 30 who had mild COVID-19 (a few samples of this study predate the infection). Cell type and time point are not known.

This clonotype was picked up a small number of times. The rearrangement joins TRBV7-9 to TRBJ2-1; 13 bases fit TRBD2. The V segment lost 3 bases and the J segment 4 bases; nucleotides outside the gene matches: 6. The CDR3 is 17 amino acids. The germline V gene has CDR1 SEHNR and CDR2 FQNEAQ (reference sequence). Here the CDR3 reads CASSFTSGGAWYNEQFF. The CDR3 bases are TGTGCCAGCAGCTTCACTAGCGGGGGGGCCTGGTACAATGAGCAGTTCTTC.

This clonotype was counted a few times. The V gene is TRBV20-1, the J gene TRBJ1-5, with a possible D match to TRBD1 (6 bases). The CDR3 runs to 15 residues. From germline, CDR1 is DFQATT and CDR2 SNEGSKA (reference sequence). Trimming shortened V by 0 bases and J by 3 bases, and 12 bases separated the two germline ends. As DNA, the CDR3 is TGCAGTGCTAGAGATGCCGGGGGCACCAATCAGCCCCAGCATTTT. Protein product: CSARDAGGTNQPQHF.

The chain links TRBV11-2 to TRBJ1-1, with TRBD1 identical over 7 bases. With 5 bases clipped from V and 2 bases from J, the junction kept 5 bases outside the gene matches. Germline values: CDR1 SGHAT, CDR2 FQNNGV. The CDR3 spans 14 residues. CDR3 protein: CASSGRQGNTEAFF. CDR3 bases: TGTGCCAGCAGCGGACGACAGGGTAACACTGAAGCTTTCTTT.

This clonotype was detected many times. This chain uses TRBV18 with TRBJ1-1; D is unclear. Between the trimmed V and J ends, which lost 1 base and 4 bases, there was a span of 10 bases. Germline values: CDR1 KGHSH, CDR2 LQKENI. The CDR3 covers 14 residues. CDR3 bases: TGTGCCAGCTCACCACTTTCGGACCTCACTGAAGCTTTCTTT. As protein: CASSPLSDLTEAFF.

This clonotype came up many times. The J gene is TRBJ2-1, the V gene TRBV7-8; 8 bases are shared with TRBD2. The germline gives CDR1 SGHVS, CDR2 FQNEAQ. Trimming cost V 1 base and J 4 bases; bases outside gene matches: 3. The CDR3 has 15 amino acids. CDR3 nucleotide sequence: TGTGCCAGCAGCTTAGACGGGGGGGTATACAATGAGCAGTTCTTC. Encoded protein: CASSLDGGVYNEQFF.

This clonotype has a handful of counts. The V call is TRBV19, the J call TRBJ2-2; possibly TRBD1 or TRBD2 for D (7 bases each). Germline lookup yields CDR1 LNHDA and CDR2 SQIVND (reference sequence). The CDR3 runs 15 residues. With 2 bases removed from V and 3 bases from J, the gap between germline ends came to 10 bases. The CDR3, as DNA: TGTGCCAGTAGTATACAGGGGGGGGACACCGGGGAGCTGTTTTTT. It is translated as CASSIQGGDTGELFF.

At least ten counts were recorded for this clonotype. V usage is TRBV5-6 and J usage is TRBJ2-1; 9 nucleotides align to TRBD1. CDR3 length equals 16 residues. Germline CDR1 reads SGHDT; CDR2 reads YYEEEE. The junction had 7 bases not matched to a gene; V was cut back by 2 bases and J by 4 bases. CDR3 coding DNA: TGTGCCAGCAGCTTTTCGGGGACAGGGAATTACAATGAGCAGTTCTTC. Protein sequence: CASSFSGTGNYNEQFF. Variable domain in full (rest from reference TRBV5-6 and TRBJ2-1): DAGVTQSPTHLIKTRGQQVTLRCSPKSGHDTVSWYQQALGQGPQFIFQYYEEEERQRGNFPDRFSGHQFPNYSSELNVNALLLGDSALYLCASSFSGTGNYNEQFFGPGTRLTVL.

A few counts support this clonotype. The chain links TRBV7-9 to TRBJ1-1; 8 nucleotides align to TRBD1. Germline CDR1 and CDR2: SEHNR and FQNEAQ (reference sequence). The CDR3 contains 14 residues. J gave up 6 bases and V 3 bases, and 6 bases lay outside the gene matches. For the CDR3, the DNA is TGTGCCAGCAGCTTGACAGGGGCGGGGGCTGAAGCTTTCTTT. Amino acid sequence: CASSLTGAGAEAFF. Based on the CDR3 plus reference TRBV7-9 and TRBJ1-1, the full variable domain is DTGVSQNPRHKITKRGQNVTFRCDPISEHNRLYWYRQTLGQGPEFLTYFQNEAQLEKSRLLSDRFSAERPKGSFSTLEIQRTEQGDSAMYLCASSLTGAGAEAFFGQGTRLTVV.

This clonotype occurred a few times. This rearrangement joins TRBV20-1 to TRBJ2-1; 9 bases fit TRBD2. CDR1 is DFQATT and CDR2 is SNEGSKA in the germline V gene (reference sequence). V trimming: 2 bases; J trimming: 4 bases; junction bases outside the gene matches: 6. CDR3 length: 15 residues. Here the CDR3 reads CSARNLAGRYNEQFF. The CDR3 DNA reads as TGCAGTGCTAGAAATCTAGCGGGGAGGTACAATGAGCAGTTCTTC.

This clonotype showed up just a few times. This sequence joins TRBV5-1 and TRBJ2-7, with TRBD1 matching over 8 bases. The germline gives CDR1 SGHRS, CDR2 YFSETQ. The CDR3 length is 15 residues. Trimming removed 4 bases from V and 3 bases from J; junction bases left unmatched: 9. The CDR3: CASSLDRVNLYEQYF. As DNA, the CDR3 is TGCGCCAGCAGCCTGGACAGGGTAAACCTCTACGAGCAGTACTTC.

The chain recombines TRBV7-8 with TRBJ2-5, with D hard to call. Between the trimmed V and J ends, which lost 1 base and 4 bases, there was a span of 10 bases. This CDR3 comprises 14 residues. CDR1 is SGHVS and CDR2 is FQNEAQ in the germline V gene. The CDR3 sequence: CASSLGKGIETQYF. The CDR3 bases are TGTGCCAGCAGCTTAGGAAAGGGAATAGAGACCCAGTACTTC.

The rearrangement joins TRBV12-3 or TRBV12-4 to TRBJ1-3; D is unresolved. CDR3 length equals 16 residues. V gave up 1 base and J gave up 0 bases, with 10 bases separating them. In DNA form, the CDR3 reads TGTGCCAGCAGTTTAGTAGGGCGCAGCTCTGGAAACACCATATATTTT. Protein sequence: CASSLVGRSSGNTIYF.

The chain joins TRBV12-3 or TRBV12-4 to TRBJ1-2; D may be TRBD1 (6 bases). The germline V and J ends were trimmed by 3 bases and 5 bases, with 13 bases remaining between them. The CDR3 is 14 residues long. The CDR3 reads CASSLFVQGYGYTF. CDR3 in DNA: TGTGCCAGCAGTTTGTTCGTACAGGGATATGGCTACACCTTC.

The chain couples TRBV7-3 to TRBJ2-3; TRBD2 agrees at 10 bases. The CDR3 runs to 17 residues. The V and J ends lost 5 bases and 7 bases, in that order; junction bases with no gene match: 15. The V gene's germline CDR1 is SGHTA and CDR2 FQGTGA. The CDR3 DNA sequence: TGTGCCAGCAGCCAATCCGGGGTAGCGGGGGGTGGTAATACGCAGTATTTT. Protein product: CASSQSGVAGGGNTQYF.

This clonotype was seen at least ten times. The chain combines TRBV12-3 or TRBV12-4 with TRBJ2-7; TRBD2 matches at 10 bases. The CDR3 spans 18 residues. The J segment lost 4 bases and the V segment lost 5 bases, leaving 17 bases of the junction unmatched. The CDR3 loop is CASSPRVLGTSAGYEQYF. DNA for the CDR3: TGTGCCAGCAGTCCCCGAGTATTGGGGACTAGCGCGGGATACGAGCAGTACTTC.

This clonotype was counted at least ten times. J is TRBJ2-6 and V is TRBV29-1; tentatively, D is TRBD2 (7 bases). The germline V and J ends were trimmed by 2 bases and 0 bases, with 11 bases remaining between them. This CDR3 spans 16 amino acids. The germline gives CDR1 SQVTM, CDR2 ANQGSEA. The CDR3 is CSVETGGLSGANVLTF. The CDR3 nucleotides are TGCAGCGTTGAAACGGGGGGCCTCTCTGGGGCCAACGTCCTGACTTTC.

This clonotype was detected ten times or more. The V gene is TRBV6-5, the J gene TRBJ1-1, with 8 bases identical to TRBD1. Looked up from germline, CDR1 is MNHEY and CDR2 is SVGAGI. The ends lost 0 bases at V and 5 bases at J; junction bases unmatched: 8. This CDR3 is 16 amino acids long. CDR3 bases: TGTGCCAGCAGTTACTCGGCAGGGGGCCAGGGAACTGAAGCTTTCTTT. Its protein product is CASSYSAGGQGTEAFF.

The CDR3 DNA reads TGCGCCAGCAGCCCATTAGGGGGGGCGGATGGCTACACCTTC. Its protein product is CASSPLGGADGYTF. V usage is TRBV5-1 and J usage is TRBJ1-2; a possible D gene is TRBD1 (6 bases). V gave up 4 bases and J gave up 6 bases, with 16 bases separating them. The CDR3 totals 14 residues. CDR1 is SGHRS, CDR2 YFSETQ, per germline.

This clonotype was seen a handful of times. CDR3 loop: CASSLWETGNSPLHF. In nucleotides, the CDR3 is TGTGCCAGCAGCTTATGGGAGACAGGGAATTCACCCCTCCACTTT. This chain connects TRBV7-9 to TRBJ1-6; 7 bases line up with TRBD1. From germline, CDR1 is SEHNR and CDR2 FQNEAQ (reference sequence). The CDR3 has 15 amino acids. The ends lost 2 bases at V and 7 bases at J; junction bases unmatched: 5.

V is TRBV12-3 or TRBV12-4 and J is TRBJ2-3; D is unresolved. This CDR3 has 14 residues. Trimming shortened V by 3 bases and J by 4 bases, and 11 bases separated the two germline ends. The CDR3 loop is CASSLGQLADTQYF. The CDR3 DNA sequence: TGTGCCAGCAGTTTGGGCCAATTAGCAGATACGCAGTATTTT.

The chain is built from TRBV6-5 and TRBJ2-1; tentative D call: TRBD2 (5 bases). This CDR3 contains 12 residues. V shed 6 bases and J shed 3 bases, with 6 bases lying between them. Germline V gene data show CDR1 as MNHEY and CDR2 as SVGAGI. For the CDR3, the DNA is TGTGCCAGCAGGGGAGTCTACAATGAGCAGTTCTTC. This translates into CASRGVYNEQFF.

This clonotype turned up a few times. V and J are TRBV6-2 or TRBV6-3 and TRBJ2-1, with D maybe TRBD1 (5 bases). V lost 7 bases and J 9 bases, leaving 13 bases between the germline ends. Per the germline V gene, CDR1 is MNHEY and CDR2 is SVGEGT. The CDR3 sequence is 12 residues long. The CDR3 nucleotides read TGTGCCAGCAACGAAAAACAGGTTGAGCAGTTCTTC. This translates into CASNEKQVEQFF.

This chain connects TRBV5-6 to TRBJ1-2; no clear D gene. CDR3 length: 16 residues. V was cut by 4 bases and J by 1 base, with 17 bases left in between. CDR1 is SGHDT and CDR2 is YYEEEE in the germline V gene. The CDR3 protein is CASSLEQANFNYGYTF. The CDR3 bases are TGTGCCAGCAGCCTCGAGCAGGCGAATTTTAACTATGGCTACACCTTC. Based on the CDR3 plus reference TRBV5-6 and TRBJ1-2, the full variable domain is DAGVTQSPTHLIKTRGQQVTLRCSPKSGHDTVSWYQQALGQGPQFIFQYYEEEERQRGNFPDRFSGHQFPNYSSELNVNALLLGDSALYLCASSLEQANFNYGYTFGSGTRLTVV.

The gene calls are TRBV5-1 and TRBJ2-3; 8 positions match TRBD1. The CDR3 has 16 residues. The ends lost 0 bases at V and 1 base at J; junction bases unmatched: 4. Germline V gives CDR1 SGHRS, CDR2 YFSETQ. The CDR3 loop is CASSLVGQGGTDTQYF. In DNA form, the CDR3 reads TGCGCCAGCAGCTTGGTCGGACAGGGCGGCACAGATACGCAGTATTTT.

This clonotype was observed many times. This chain links TRBV3-1 with TRBJ1-6; perhaps TRBD1 as D (5 bases). The CDR3 is made up of 13 amino acids. Deletions cut 2 bases from V and 8 bases from J, with 7 bases between. CDR1 and CDR2 (germline): LGHDT, YNNKEL (reference sequence). CDR3 sequence: CASSQTTDSPLHF. CDR3 in DNA: TGTGCCAGCAGCCAAACGACAGATTCACCCCTCCACTTT.

This chain links TRBV11-1 with TRBJ2-7, with 12 bases lining up with TRBD1. Germline CDR1 is SGHAT and CDR2 is FQDESV (reference sequence). The length of the CDR3 is 15 residues. With 5 bases clipped from V and 5 bases from J, the junction kept 7 bases outside the gene matches. The CDR3 sequence: CASSRPGTGGHEQYF. The DNA for the CDR3 is TGTGCCAGCAGCCGACCAGGGACAGGGGGCCACGAGCAGTACTTC.

The table lists this clonotype with a few counts. CDR3 DNA: TGCGCCAGCAGCCACTTGGCAGGGGGCAGTGCTTTCTTT. This encodes CASSHLAGGSAFF. The V call is TRBV4-1, the J call TRBJ1-1; TRBD1 aligns across 8 bases. J gave up 11 bases and V 3 bases, and 8 bases lay outside the gene matches. Germline V lookup: CDR1 MGHRA, CDR2 YSYEKL. The CDR3 spans 13 residues.

The chain carries TRBV9 and TRBJ2-3; D is uncertain. The germline V gene has CDR1 SGDLS and CDR2 YYNGEE. CDR3 length equals 14 residues. Trimming removed 1 base from V and 2 bases from J, with 8 bases in between. The CDR3 reads CASSVTIPTDTQYF. CDR3 nucleotide sequence: TGTGCCAGCAGCGTAACTATTCCCACAGATACGCAGTATTTT.

The chain combines TRBV5-4 with TRBJ2-3; possibly TRBD2 for D (6 bases). There are 17 residues in the CDR3. Germline V CDR1 and CDR2: SGHNT, YYREEE (reference sequence). Trimming took off 0 bases at V and 1 base at J, with 15 bases between the two ends. This CDR3 is CASSLELWGGGTDTQYF. CDR3 bases: TGTGCCAGCAGCTTGGAGTTGTGGGGCGGGGGCACAGATACGCAGTATTTT. Full variable domain (missing parts from reference TRBV5-4 and TRBJ2-3): ETGVTQSPTHLIKTRGQQVTLRCSSQSGHNTVSWYQQALGQGPQFIFQYYREEENGRGNFPPRFSGLQFPNYSSELNVNALELDDSALYLCASSLELWGGGTDTQYFGPGTRLTVL.

This clonotype was picked up many times. The chain has TRBV4-1 and TRBJ2-2, with TRBD2 identical over 9 bases. Per germline, CDR1 MGHRA and CDR2 YSYEKL. The CDR3 runs to 15 residues. V lost 0 bases and J lost 9; bases outside the gene matches: 5. In DNA form, the CDR3 reads TGCGCCAGCAGCCAAGATCAGGGACTAGCCAGGGAGCTGTTTTTT. This translates into CASSQDQGLARELFF.